This TCR beta chain derives from a study of T-cell memory formation after mild COVID-19. Study-wide context: The study found TCR clusters largely donor specific. Whole-study findings and limits: A balance of CD4 and CD8 characterized clones contracting day 15 to 85, whereas later expanders leaned CD4+. Shrinking CD4+ clones were chiefly CM and EM; CD8+ ones were chiefly EMRA.

Details on this clonotype: Its antigen is still unknown.

The CDR3 is made up of 13 amino acids. V lost 6 bases to trimming and J lost 5 bases, with 13 bases between them. Researchers used 5'RACE with constant-segment primers to make TCR alpha and TCR beta cDNA libraries that carry sample barcodes and UMIs. From the 5' RACE reads, TCRdb called clonotypes with MiXCR, one entry per CDR3 protein. The table includes 150,000 or so distinct CDR3 sequences, under 30% detected once. This sequence originates from an adult woman who had mild COVID-19 (a few samples of this study predate the infection). Cell type and time point are not known. The sequenced sample was PBMCs or a T cell subset sorted from them (not recorded which). V gene TRBV12-3 or TRBV12-4 combines with J gene TRBJ1-2, with a possible D match to TRBD1 (5 bases). For the CDR3, the DNA is TGTGCCAGCAGACAAGGGGTGTCGTATGGCTACACCTTC. Translation: CASRQGVSYGYTF.